The clone carrying this T cell receptor beta chain was counted a few times. Germline V gene data show CDR1 as SGHRS and CDR2 as YFSETQ. The CDR3 consists of 13 residues. Deletions cut 3 bases from V and 0 bases from J, with 6 bases between. In TCRdb, the 5' RACE reads were re-called with MiXCR into one record per CDR3 protein. Altogether 250,000 to 350,000 distinct CDR3 sequences are present, 15% to 20% being singletons, with the ten largest covering roughly 23%. The sample comes from a study of T-cell memory formation after mild COVID-19. Looking at the study overall: Across donors, TCR clusters were largely donor specific.

The rearrangement joins TRBV5-1 to TRBJ1-1, with D hard to call. The source material was PBMCs or a T cell subset sorted from them (not recorded which). The sequence came from a man younger than 35 who had mild COVID-19 (a few samples of this study predate the infection). Cell type and time point are not known. The CDR3 spells CASSSLLNTEAFF. In DNA, the CDR3 is TGCGCCAGCAGCTCACTACTGAACACTGAAGCTTTCTTT.